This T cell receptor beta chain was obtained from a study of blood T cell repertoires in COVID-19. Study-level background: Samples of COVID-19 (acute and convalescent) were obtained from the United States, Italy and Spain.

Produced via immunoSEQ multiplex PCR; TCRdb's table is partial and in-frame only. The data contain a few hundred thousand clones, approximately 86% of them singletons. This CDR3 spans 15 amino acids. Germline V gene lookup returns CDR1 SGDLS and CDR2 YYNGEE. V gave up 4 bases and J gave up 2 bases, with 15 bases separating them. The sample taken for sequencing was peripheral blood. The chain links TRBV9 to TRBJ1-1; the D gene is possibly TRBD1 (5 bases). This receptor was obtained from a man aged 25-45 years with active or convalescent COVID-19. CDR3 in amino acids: CASSPRGKENTEAFF. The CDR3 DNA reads TGTGCCAGCAGCCCACGGGGGAAAGAAAACACTGAAGCTTTCTTT.